This T cell receptor (beta chain) emerged from a study of T cells in Graves' hyperthyroidism and ophthalmopathy. The J segment lost 6 bases and the V segment lost 2 bases, leaving 13 bases of the junction unmatched. The CDR3 consists of 17 residues. Germline V gene data show CDR1 as MGHRA and CDR2 as YSYEKL. This clonotype occurred a few times. The TCR beta CDR3 regions underwent amplification using RNA transcripts as the source. Primed by the HTBI set, a first-round RT-PCR was run on the TCR CDR3. TCRdb reprocessed the multiplex PCR reads with MiXCR, giving one entry per CDR3 protein. The sample yields under 450,000 distinct CDR3 sequences, 15% to 19% seen once.

The TCR comes from a woman younger than 30 with Graves' hyperthyroidism. The material sequenced was blood. V usage is TRBV4-1 and J usage is TRBJ2-1; 7 nucleotides align to TRBD1. Here the CDR3 reads CASSQQTGPARGNEQFF. In DNA form, the CDR3 reads TGCGCCAGCAGCCAACAGACAGGGCCAGCGAGGGGCAATGAGCAGTTCTTC.